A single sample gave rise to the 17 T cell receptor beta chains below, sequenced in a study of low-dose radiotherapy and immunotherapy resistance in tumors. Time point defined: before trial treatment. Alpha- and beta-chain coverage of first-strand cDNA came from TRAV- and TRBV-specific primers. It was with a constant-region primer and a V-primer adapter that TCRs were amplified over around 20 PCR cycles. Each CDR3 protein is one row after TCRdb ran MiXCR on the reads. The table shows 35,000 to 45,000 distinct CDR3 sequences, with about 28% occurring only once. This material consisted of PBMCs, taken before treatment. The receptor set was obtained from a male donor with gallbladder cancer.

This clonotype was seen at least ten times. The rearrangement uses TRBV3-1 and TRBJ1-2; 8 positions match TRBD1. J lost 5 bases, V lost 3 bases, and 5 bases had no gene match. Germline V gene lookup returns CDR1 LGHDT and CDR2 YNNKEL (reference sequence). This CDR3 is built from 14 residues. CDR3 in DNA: TGTGCCAGCAGCCAGGACAGGGCCTTGTATGGCTACACCTTC. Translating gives CASSQDRALYGYTF.

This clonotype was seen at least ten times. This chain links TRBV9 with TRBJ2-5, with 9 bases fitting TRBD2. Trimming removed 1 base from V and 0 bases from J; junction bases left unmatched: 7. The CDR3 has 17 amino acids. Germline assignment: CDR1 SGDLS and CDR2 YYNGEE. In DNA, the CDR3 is TGTGCCAGCAGCGTAACCAGCGGGGGGCCCTACCAAGAGACCCAGTACTTC. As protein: CASSVTSGGPYQETQYF.

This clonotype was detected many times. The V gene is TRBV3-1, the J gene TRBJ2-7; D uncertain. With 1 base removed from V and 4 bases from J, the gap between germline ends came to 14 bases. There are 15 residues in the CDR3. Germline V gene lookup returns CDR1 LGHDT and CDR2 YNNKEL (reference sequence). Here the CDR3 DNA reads TGTGCCAGCAGCCAAGTCCCTTACCTCGAATACGAGCAGTACTTC. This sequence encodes CASSQVPYLEYEQYF.

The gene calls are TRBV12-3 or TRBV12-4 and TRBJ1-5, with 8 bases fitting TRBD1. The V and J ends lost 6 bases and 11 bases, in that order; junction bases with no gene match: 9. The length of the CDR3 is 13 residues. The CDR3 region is CASRRTGSWTQHF. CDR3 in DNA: TGTGCCAGCAGACGGACAGGGTCCTGGACCCAGCATTTT.

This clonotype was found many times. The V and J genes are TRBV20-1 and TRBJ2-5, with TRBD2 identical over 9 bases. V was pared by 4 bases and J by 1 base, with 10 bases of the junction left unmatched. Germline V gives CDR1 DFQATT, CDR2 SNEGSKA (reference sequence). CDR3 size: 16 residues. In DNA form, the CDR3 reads TGCAGTGCTATAGCCCTACTAGCGGGCTTCCAAGAGACCCAGTACTTC. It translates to CSAIALLAGFQETQYF.

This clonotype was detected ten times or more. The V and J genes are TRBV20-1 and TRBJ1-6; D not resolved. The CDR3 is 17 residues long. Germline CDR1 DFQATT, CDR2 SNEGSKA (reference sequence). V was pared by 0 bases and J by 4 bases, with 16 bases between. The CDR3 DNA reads TGCAGTGCTAGAGATCCGGGTCAAGAAAGATATAATTCACCCCTCCACTTT. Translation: CSARDPGQERYNSPLHF.

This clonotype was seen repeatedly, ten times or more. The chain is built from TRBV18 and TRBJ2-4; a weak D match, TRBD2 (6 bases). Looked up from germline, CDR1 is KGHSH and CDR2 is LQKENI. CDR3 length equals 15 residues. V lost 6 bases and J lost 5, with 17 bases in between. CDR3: CASSEIPGGENIQYF. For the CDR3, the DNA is TGTGCCAGCTCGGAAATCCCCGGAGGGGAAAACATTCAGTACTTC. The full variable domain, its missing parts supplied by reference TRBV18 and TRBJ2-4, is NAGVMQNPRHLVRRRGQEARLRCSPMKGHSHVYWYRQLPEEGLKFMVYLQKENIIDESGMPKERFSAEFPKEGPSILRIQQVVRGDSAAYFCASSEIPGGENIQYFGAGTRLSVL.

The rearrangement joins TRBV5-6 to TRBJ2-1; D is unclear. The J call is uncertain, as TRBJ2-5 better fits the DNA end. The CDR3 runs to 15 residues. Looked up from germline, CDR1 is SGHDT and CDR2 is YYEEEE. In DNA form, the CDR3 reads TGTGCCAGCAGCTTGGCGACCGTGTACCAAGAGACCCAGTACTTC. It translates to CASSLATVYQETQYF.

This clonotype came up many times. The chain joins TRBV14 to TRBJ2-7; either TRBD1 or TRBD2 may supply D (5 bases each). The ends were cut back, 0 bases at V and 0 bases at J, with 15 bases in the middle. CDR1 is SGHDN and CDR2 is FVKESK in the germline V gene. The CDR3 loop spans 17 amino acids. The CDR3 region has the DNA TGTGCCAGCAGCCAAGAAACCCCGGGACGCCGCTCCTACGAGCAGTACTTC. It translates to CASSQETPGRRSYEQYF.

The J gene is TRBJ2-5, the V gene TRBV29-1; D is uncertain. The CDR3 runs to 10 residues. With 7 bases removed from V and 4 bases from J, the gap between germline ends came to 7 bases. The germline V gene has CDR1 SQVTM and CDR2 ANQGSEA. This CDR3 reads CSAAPETQYF. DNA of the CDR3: TGCAGCGCCGCACCAGAGACCCAGTACTTC.

The CDR3 region is CASSQRVGTGVNEQFF. The CDR3 bases are TGTGCCAGCAGCCAGAGGGTGGGGACAGGGGTAAATGAGCAGTTCTTC. The V and J genes are TRBV11-2 and TRBJ2-1; 10 nucleotides align to TRBD1. V lost 5 bases, J lost 7 bases, and 11 bases stayed unmatched. Germline assignment: CDR1 SGHAT and CDR2 FQNNGV. The CDR3 is 16 amino acids.

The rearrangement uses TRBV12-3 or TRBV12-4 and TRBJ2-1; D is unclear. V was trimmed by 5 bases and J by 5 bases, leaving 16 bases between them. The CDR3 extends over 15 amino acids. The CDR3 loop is CASSPSRRSNNEQFF. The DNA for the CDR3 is TGTGCCAGCAGTCCCAGCCGGCGGAGTAACAATGAGCAGTTCTTC.

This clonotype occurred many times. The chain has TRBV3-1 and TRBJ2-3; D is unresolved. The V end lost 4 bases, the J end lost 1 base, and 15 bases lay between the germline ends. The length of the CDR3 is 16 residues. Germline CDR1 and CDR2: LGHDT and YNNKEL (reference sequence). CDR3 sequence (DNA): TGTGCCAGCAGCCGCTACCGTGGTTCGCGCACAGATACGCAGTATTTT. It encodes CASSRYRGSRTDTQYF.

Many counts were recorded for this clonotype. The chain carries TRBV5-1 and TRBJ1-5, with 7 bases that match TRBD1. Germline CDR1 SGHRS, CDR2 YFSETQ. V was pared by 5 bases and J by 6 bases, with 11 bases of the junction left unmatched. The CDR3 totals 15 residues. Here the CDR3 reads CASSPGPEGAQPQHF. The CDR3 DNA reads TGCGCCAGCAGTCCGGGACCAGAGGGGGCTCAGCCCCAGCATTTT.

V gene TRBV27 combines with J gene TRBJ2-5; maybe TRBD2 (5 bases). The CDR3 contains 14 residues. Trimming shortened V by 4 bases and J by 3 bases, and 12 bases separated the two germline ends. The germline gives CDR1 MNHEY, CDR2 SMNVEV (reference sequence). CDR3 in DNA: TGTGCCAGCAGTTCAGGAGGTAGCAAAGAGACCCAGTACTTC. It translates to CASSSGGSKETQYF.

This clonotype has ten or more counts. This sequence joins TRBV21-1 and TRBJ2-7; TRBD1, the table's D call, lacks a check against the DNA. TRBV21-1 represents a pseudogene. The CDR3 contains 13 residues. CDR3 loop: CASGYRIFFEQYF. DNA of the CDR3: TGTGCCAGCGGCTACAGGATTTTCTTCGAGCAGTACTTC.

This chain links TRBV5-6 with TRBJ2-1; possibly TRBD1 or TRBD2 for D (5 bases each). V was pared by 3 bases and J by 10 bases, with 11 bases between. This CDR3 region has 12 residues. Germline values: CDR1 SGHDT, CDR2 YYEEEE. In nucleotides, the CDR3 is TGTGCCAGCAGCTACGGGACCGCGGAGCAGTTCTTC. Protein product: CASSYGTAEQFF.